This TCR beta chain was identified during a study of identical twins. TCRdb independently ran MiXCR on the 5' RACE reads; one entry per CDR3 protein. The table has roughly 570,000 distinct CDR3 sequences, approximately 9.6% seen once. Germline-derived CDR1 and CDR2 are GTSNPN and SVGIG (reference sequence). V lost 5 bases to trimming and J lost 2 bases; unmatched junction nucleotides: 0. This CDR3 is built from 12 residues. These data were also reused for a study on yellow fever vaccine responses in identical twins.

The chain carries TRBV30 and TRBJ1-5, with 7 bases matching TRBD1. The TCR originated in a young woman in good health. The specimen was PBMCs. The CDR3 nucleotides are TGTGCCTGGGGACAGGGCAATCAGCCCCAGCATTTT. Translation: CAWGQGNQPQHF.